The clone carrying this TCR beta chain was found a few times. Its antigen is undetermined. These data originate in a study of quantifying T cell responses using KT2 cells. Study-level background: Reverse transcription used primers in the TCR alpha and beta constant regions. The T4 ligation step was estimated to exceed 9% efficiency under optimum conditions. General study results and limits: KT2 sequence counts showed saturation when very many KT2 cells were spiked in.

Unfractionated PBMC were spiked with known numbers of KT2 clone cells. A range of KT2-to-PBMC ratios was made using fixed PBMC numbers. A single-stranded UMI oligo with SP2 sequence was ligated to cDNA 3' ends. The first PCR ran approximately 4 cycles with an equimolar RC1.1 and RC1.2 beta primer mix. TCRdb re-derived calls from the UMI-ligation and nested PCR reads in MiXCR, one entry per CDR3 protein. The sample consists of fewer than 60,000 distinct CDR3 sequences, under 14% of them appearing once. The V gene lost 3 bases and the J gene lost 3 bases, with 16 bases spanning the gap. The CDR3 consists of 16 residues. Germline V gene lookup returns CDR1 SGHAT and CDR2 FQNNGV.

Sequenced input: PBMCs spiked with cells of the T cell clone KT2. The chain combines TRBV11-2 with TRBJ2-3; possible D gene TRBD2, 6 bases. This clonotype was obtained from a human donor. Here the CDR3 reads CASSLSSVAGTDTQYF. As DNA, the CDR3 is TGTGCCAGCAGCTTGTCTAGCGTTGCGGGAACAGATACGCAGTATTTT.